This TCR beta chain was found in a study of regulatory T cells in long-lasting Graves disease. At the level of the study: Freshly diagnosed Graves' patients had used antithyroid drugs for under 3 months.

Germline V gene lookup returns CDR1 SGDLS and CDR2 YYNGEE. The CDR3 sequence is 17 residues long. V shed 4 bases and J 7 bases; nucleotides not matched to a gene: 20. Assembly of TCR beta libraries relied on iRepertoire HTBI primers together with Arm-PCR of CDR3 regions. TCRdb recomputed calls from the multiplex PCR reads with MiXCR, one row per CDR3 protein. In the table there are a few hundred thousand distinct CDR3 sequences, 15% to 20% of which are singletons. The time point: newly diagnosed GD, antithyroid drugs for less than 3 months. Preparation of the TCR library used RNA extracted from PBMCs. Staff took about 10 milliliters of peripheral blood and put it into EDTA tubes. There are many counts of this clonotype. This sample was shared with a second study, whose subject was T cells in Graves' hyperthyroidism and ophthalmopathy. That publication notes: The authors deemed Graves' hyperthyroidism stable absent ophthalmopathy progression within 18 months.

The chain couples TRBV9 to TRBJ2-7, with 7 nucleotides matching TRBD2. The TCR originated in a woman between 18 and 29 years old with Graves disease. Sample: peripheral blood mononuclear cells (PBMCs), taken at new diagnosis, from a patient treated with antithyroid drugs. The CDR3 region has the DNA TGTGCCAGCAGCCCGAGGGAGGCTAGCGGAAGTCCTCTGGAGCAGTACTTC. Its protein product is CASSPREASGSPLEQYF. Looking up the rest from reference TRBV9 and TRBJ2-7 gives the full variable domain: DSGVTQTPKHLITATGQRVTLRCSPRSGDLSVYWYQQSLDQGLQFLIQYYNGEERAKGNILERFSAQQFPDLHSELNLSSLELGDSALYFCASSPREASGSPLEQYFGPGTRLTVT.